This TCR beta chain originates from a study of T-cell reconstitution after alpha-beta-depleted transplantation in children. Study observations and caveats: Hyperexpanded clones declined; after one year, newly produced T cells mostly supplied diversity. Two months or so post-transplant, alpha-beta T cells reportedly derived from several hundred expanded graft clones. TCRbeta diversity was high at day 60 in some patients (a result of surviving recipient T cells and thymic progenitors).

The table lists this clonotype with many counts. What it recognizes is unknown. During its preparation, the TCRbeta library received unique molecular identifiers. TCRdb used MiXCR to reprocess the PCR reads, holding one entry per CDR3 protein. The data show 200,000 to 250,000 distinct CDR3 sequences, approximately 10% seen once. Germline CDR1 reads DFQATT; CDR2 reads SNEGSKA (reference sequence). V was pared by 0 bases and J by 3 bases, with 6 bases of the junction left unmatched. This CDR3 is 15 amino acids long. Sequencing was performed on PBMCs, taken before TCRalphabeta/CD19-depleted stem cell transplant. The sequence was obtained from a child younger than two with acute myeloid leukemia, due to receive a stem cell transplant. The chain employs TRBV20-1 and TRBJ1-1, with 8 nucleotides matching TRBD1. Written as DNA, the CDR3 is TGCAGTGCTAGAGACAGGGGGCGTTGGGACACTGAAGCTTTCTTT. Translating it yields CSARDRGRWDTEAFF.